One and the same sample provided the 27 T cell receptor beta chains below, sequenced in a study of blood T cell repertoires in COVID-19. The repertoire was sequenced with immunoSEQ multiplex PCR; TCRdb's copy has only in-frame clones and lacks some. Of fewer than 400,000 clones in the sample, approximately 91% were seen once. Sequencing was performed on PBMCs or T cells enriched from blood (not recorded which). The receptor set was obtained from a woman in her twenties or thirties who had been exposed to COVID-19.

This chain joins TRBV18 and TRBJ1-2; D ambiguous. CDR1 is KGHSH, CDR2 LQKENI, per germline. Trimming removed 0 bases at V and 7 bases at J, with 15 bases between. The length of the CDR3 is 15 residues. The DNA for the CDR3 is TGTGCCAGCTCACCACCGGGCAGGTCTGAGGGTGGCTACACCTTC. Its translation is CASSPPGRSEGGYTF.

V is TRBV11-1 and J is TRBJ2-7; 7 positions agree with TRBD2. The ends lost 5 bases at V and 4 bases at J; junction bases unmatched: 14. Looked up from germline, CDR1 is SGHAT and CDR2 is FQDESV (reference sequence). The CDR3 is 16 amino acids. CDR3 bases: TGTGCCAGCAGCCGTCCCGCGTCAGGGAGGGCATACGAGCAGTACTTC. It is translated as CASSRPASGRAYEQYF. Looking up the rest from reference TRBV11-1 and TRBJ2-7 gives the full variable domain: EAEVAQSPRYKITEKSQAVAFWCDPISGHATLYWYRQILGQGPELLVQFQDESVVDDSQLPKDRFSAERLKGVDSTLKIQPAELGDSAMYLCASSRPASGRAYEQYFGPGTRLTVT.

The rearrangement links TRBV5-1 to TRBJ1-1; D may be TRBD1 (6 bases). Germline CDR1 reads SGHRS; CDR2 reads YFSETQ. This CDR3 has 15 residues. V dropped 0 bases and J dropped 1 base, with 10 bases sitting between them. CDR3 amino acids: CASSLGAGENTEAFF. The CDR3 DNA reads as TGCGCCAGCAGCTTGGGAGCAGGGGAGAACACTGAAGCTTTCTTT. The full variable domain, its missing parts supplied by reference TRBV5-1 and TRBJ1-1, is KAGVTQTPRYLIKTRGQQVTLSCSPISGHRSVSWYQQTPGQGLQFLFEYFSETQRNKGNFPGRFSGRQFSNSRSEMNVSTLELGDSALYLCASSLGAGENTEAFFGQGTRLTVV.

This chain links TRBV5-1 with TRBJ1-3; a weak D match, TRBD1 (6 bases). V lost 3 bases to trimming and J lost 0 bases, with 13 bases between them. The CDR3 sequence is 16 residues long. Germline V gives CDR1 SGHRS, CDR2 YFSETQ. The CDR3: CASSSGTTISGNTIYF. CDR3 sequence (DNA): TGCGCCAGCAGCTCCGGGACAACTATCTCTGGAAACACCATATATTTT.

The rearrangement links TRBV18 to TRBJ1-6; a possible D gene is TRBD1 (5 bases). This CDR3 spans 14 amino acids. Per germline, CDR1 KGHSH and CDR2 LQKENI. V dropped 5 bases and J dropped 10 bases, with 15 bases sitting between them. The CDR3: CASSSRTSNSPLHF. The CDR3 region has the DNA TGTGCCAGCTCATCAAGGACAAGCAACTCACCCCTCCACTTT. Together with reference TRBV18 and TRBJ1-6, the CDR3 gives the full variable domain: NAGVMQNPRHLVRRRGQEARLRCSPMKGHSHVYWYRQLPEEGLKFMVYLQKENIIDESGMPKERFSAEFPKEGPSILRIQQVVRGDSAAYFCASSSRTSNSPLHFGNGTRLTVT.

CDR3 bases: TGTGCCAGTAGTTCAGCAGGGTACAATGAGCAGTTCTTC. Its protein product is CASSSAGYNEQFF. The chain uses TRBV19 and TRBJ2-1; a possible D gene is TRBD1 (5 bases). V gave up 5 bases and J gave up 4 bases, with 9 bases separating them. Germline lookup yields CDR1 LNHDA and CDR2 SQIVND (reference sequence). The CDR3 is 13 residues long.

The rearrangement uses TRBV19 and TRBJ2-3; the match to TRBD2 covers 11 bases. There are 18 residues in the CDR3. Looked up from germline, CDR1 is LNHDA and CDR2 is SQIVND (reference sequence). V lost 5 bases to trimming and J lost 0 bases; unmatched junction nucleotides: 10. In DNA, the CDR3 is TGTGCCAGTAGTGTTTCTAGCGGGGGGCGTACTAGCACAGATACGCAGTATTTT. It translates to CASSVSSGGRTSTDTQYF. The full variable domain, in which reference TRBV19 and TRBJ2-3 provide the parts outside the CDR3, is DGGITQSPKYLFRKEGQNVTLSCEQNLNHDAMYWYRQDPGQGLRLIYYSQIVNDFQKGDIAEGYSVSREKKESFPLTVTSAQKNPTAFYLCASSVSSGGRTSTDTQYFGPGTRLTVL.

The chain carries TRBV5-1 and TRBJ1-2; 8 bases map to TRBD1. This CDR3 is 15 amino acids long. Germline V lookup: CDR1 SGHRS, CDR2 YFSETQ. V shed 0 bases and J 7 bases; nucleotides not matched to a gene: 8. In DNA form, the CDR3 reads TGCGCCAGCAGCTTGGTGAGGCAGGGGGCGCTTGGCTACACCTTC. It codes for CASSLVRQGALGYTF.

As DNA, the CDR3 is TGTGCCAGTAGCCTCCCGGGGACAGGCTGGGATGGCTACACCTTC. This translates into CASSLPGTGWDGYTF. The V and J genes are TRBV19 and TRBJ1-2; 8 nucleotides match TRBD1. CDR1 is LNHDA, CDR2 SQIVND, per germline (reference sequence). Unmatched junction bases numbered 12, after V lost 6 bases and J lost 6 bases. The CDR3 is 15 residues long.

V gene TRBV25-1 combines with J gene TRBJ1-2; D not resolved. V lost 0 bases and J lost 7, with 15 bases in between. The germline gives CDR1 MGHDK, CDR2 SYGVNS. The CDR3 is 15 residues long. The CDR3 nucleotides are TGTGCCAGCAGTGAATATGGAGGGTCTATTGGTGGCTACACCTTC. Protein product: CASSEYGGSIGGYTF.

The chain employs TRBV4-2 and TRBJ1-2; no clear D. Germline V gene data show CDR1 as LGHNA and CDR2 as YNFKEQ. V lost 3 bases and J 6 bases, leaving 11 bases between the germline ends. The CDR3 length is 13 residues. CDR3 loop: CASSQRLEHGYTF. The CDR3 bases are TGTGCCAGCAGCCAGCGCCTAGAGCATGGCTACACCTTC.

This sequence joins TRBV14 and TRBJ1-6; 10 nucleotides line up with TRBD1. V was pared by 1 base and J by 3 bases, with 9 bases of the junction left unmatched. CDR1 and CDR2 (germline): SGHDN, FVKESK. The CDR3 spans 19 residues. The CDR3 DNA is TGTGCCAGCAGCCAAGTTGCTCCGGGACAGGGGTACTATAATTCACCCCTCCACTTT. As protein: CASSQVAPGQGYYNSPLHF.

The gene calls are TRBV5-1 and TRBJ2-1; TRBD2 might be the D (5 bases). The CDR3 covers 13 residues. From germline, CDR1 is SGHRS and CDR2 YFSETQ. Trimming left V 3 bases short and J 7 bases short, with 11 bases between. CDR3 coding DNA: TGCGCCAGCAGCTCCGGGGTGGGGAATGAGCAGTTCTTC. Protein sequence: CASSSGVGNEQFF.

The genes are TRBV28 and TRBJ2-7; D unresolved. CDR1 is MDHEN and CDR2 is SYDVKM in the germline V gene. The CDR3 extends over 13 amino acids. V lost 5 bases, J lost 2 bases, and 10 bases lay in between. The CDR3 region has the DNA TGTGCCAGCAGTGCCCCAGTTACCTACGAGCAGTACTTC. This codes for CASSAPVTYEQYF.

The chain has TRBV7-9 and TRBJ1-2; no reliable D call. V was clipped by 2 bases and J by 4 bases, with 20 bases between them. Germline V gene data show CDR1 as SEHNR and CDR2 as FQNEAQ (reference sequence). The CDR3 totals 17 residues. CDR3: CASSLLEREKGLYGYTF. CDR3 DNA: TGTGCCAGCAGCTTACTTGAAAGGGAGAAAGGTCTCTATGGCTACACCTTC.

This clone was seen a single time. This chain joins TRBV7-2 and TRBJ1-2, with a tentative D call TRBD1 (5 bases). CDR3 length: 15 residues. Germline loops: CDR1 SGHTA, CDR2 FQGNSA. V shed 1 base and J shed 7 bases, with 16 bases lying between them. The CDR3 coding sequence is TGTGCCAGCAGCTTAGTCCAGGGTATTCAGAGTGGCTACACCTTC. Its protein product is CASSLVQGIQSGYTF.

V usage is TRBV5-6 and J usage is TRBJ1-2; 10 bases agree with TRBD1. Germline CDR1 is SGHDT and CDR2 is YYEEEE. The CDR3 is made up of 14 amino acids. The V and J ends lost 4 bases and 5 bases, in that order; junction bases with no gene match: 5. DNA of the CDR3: TGTGCCAGCAGCCCGGACAGGGGGGGGTATGGCTACACCTTC. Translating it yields CASSPDRGGYGYTF.

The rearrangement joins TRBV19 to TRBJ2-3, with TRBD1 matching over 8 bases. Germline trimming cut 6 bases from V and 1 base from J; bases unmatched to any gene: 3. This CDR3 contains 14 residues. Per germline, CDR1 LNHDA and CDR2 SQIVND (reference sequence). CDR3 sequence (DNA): TGTGCCAGTAGCGACAGGGGTCGCACAGATACGCAGTATTTT. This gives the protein CASSDRGRTDTQYF.

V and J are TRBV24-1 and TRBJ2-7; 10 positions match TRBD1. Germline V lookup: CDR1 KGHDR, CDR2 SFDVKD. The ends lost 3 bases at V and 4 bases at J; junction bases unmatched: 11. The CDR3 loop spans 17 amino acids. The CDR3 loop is CATSDAPGTGVVYEQYF. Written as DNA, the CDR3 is TGTGCCACCAGTGATGCACCCGGGACAGGGGTAGTGTACGAGCAGTACTTC.

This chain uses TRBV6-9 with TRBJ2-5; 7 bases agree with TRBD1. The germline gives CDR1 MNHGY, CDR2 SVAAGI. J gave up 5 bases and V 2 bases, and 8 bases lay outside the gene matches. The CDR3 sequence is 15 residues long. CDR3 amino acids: CASSYRPQGWETQYF. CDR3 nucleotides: TGTGCCAGCAGTTATCGACCACAGGGGTGGGAGACCCAGTACTTC.

The DNA for the CDR3 is TGTGCCAGCAGCACCCGACAGGGTGGTGAGCAGTTCTTC. Its translation is CASSTRQGGEQFF. The J gene is TRBJ2-1, the V gene TRBV7-6; 7 bases align to TRBD1. The germline V gene has CDR1 SGHVS and CDR2 FNYEAQ. J was trimmed by 9 bases and V by 5 bases; bases with no gene match: 7. The CDR3 consists of 13 residues.

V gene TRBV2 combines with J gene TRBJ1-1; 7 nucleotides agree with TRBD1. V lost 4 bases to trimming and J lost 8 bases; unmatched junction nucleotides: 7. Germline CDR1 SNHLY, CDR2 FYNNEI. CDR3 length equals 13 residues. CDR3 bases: TGTGCCAGCAGTGGTTCGGGACAGCCCGAAGCTTTCTTT. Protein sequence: CASSGSGQPEAFF.

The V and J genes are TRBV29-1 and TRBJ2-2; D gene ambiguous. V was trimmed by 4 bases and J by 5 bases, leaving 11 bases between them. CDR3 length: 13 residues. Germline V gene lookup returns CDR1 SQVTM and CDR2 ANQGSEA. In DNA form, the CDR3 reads TGCAGCGTTGTACTCTTCGGGACCGGGGAGCTGTTTTTT. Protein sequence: CSVVLFGTGELFF.

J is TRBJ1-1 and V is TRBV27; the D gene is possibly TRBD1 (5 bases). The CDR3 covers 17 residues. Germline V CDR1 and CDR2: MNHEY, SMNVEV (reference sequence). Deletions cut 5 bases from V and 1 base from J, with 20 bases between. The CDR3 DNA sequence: TGTGCCAGCAGTACCTACTACACCGGGACTGCGAACACTGAAGCTTTCTTT. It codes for CASSTYYTGTANTEAFF.

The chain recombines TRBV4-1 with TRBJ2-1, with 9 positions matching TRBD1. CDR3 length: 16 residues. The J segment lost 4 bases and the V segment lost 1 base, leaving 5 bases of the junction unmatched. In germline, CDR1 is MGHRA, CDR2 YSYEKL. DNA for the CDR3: TGCGCCAGCAGCCAAGGTCGGGACAGGGCTTACAATGAGCAGTTCTTC. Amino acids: CASSQGRDRAYNEQFF.

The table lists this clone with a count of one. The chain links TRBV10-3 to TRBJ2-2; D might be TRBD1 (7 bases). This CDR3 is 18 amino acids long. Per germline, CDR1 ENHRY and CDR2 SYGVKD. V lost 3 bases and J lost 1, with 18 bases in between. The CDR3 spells CAISDPEEGQLNTGELFF. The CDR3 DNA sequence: TGTGCCATCAGTGATCCCGAGGAGGGACAGCTGAACACCGGGGAGCTGTTTTTT.

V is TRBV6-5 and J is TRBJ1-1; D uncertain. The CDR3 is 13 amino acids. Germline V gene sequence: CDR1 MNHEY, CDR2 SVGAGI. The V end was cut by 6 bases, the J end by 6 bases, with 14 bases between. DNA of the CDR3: TGTGCCAGCAGCCCCGCCGGGGTACCTGAAGCTTTCTTT. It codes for CASSPAGVPEAFF.